This T cell receptor beta chain was recovered during a study of blood T cell repertoires in COVID-19. The overall study: COVID-19 samples collected from the United States, Italy and Spain covered acute and convalescent phases. Sources were T cells, B-cell-depleted T cells, or PBMCs; the material itself was cDNA or gDNA.

In the original workflow: Using reference gene primer amplification, nucleated cell counts were estimated. TCRdb keeps only in-frame clones here, not all; method: immunoSEQ multiplex PCR. Clonal size and the V and J genes are those of that table, whereas D and trimming came from the DNA. Of about 270,000 clones in the sample, about 88% were seen once. Assignment of participants to cohorts was predicated upon participant-reported clinical history. After removal of 1 base from V and 6 bases from J, the junction contained 9 bases not matched to a gene. Germline V gene sequence: CDR1 SGHRS, CDR2 YFSETQ. The CDR3 has 15 amino acids.

The origin of this receptor is a woman in her forties or fifties who had recovered from COVID-19. The V call is TRBV5-1, the J call TRBJ1-2, with 7 positions matching TRBD1. Sequencing input: PBMCs or T cells enriched from blood (not recorded which). CDR3 loop: CASSLQFTGQDGYTF. For the CDR3, the DNA is TGCGCCAGCAGCTTGCAGTTTACCGGACAGGATGGCTACACCTTC.